This TCR beta chain was identified in a study of blood T cell repertoires in COVID-19. Turning to the study itself: Samples taken during acute and convalescent COVID-19 were collected in the United States, Italy and Spain. The cDNA or gDNA used as material had been derived from T cells, B-cell-depleted T cells, or PBMCs.

The authors' processing: Estimation of nucleated cell counts relied on the amplification of reference gene primers. Only in-frame clones appear in the TCRdb table, and some are missing; sequencing was by immunoSEQ multiplex PCR. The DNA was the basis for D and trimming; V, J and clone size are from that table. The repertoire holds approximately 70,000 clones, approximately 90% seen once, with about 3.4% in the top ten. Seattle's enrolled individuals joined amid active infection and were then monitored longitudinally. The CDR3 runs to 14 residues. Trimming at V came to 1 base and at J to 7 bases, leaving 9 bases not matched to a gene. Germline CDR1 GTSNPN, CDR2 SVGIG (reference sequence).

Sequencing input: peripheral blood. The rearrangement uses TRBV30 and TRBJ1-2; TRBD1 matches at 7 bases. This TCR came from a woman in her forties or fifties with COVID-19, enrolled during active disease. CDR3 in amino acids: CAWSAHRGSGGYTF. The CDR3, as DNA: TGTGCCTGGAGTGCCCACAGGGGTTCTGGTGGCTACACCTTC.